This T cell receptor beta chain comes out of a study of blood T cell repertoires in COVID-19. As for the study in general: T cells, B-cell-depleted T cells, or PBMCs provided the cDNA or gDNA that served as material.

The cohort comprised adults aged about 18 to 90 years residing in approximately 25 US areas. In the original processing: Reference gene primers were amplified, and this amplification served to estimate nucleated cell counts. The protocol was immunoSEQ multiplex PCR, while the TCRdb copy is restricted to in-frame clones and leaves out a portion. The D gene and trimming were derived from the DNA, and the V and J assignments and clone size from that table. This table holds some 390,000 clones, approximately 90% found once. The CDR3 extends over 13 amino acids. Trimming shortened V by 0 bases and J by 8 bases, and 9 bases separated the two germline ends. Germline lookup yields CDR1 SGHDT and CDR2 YYEEEE.

This chain links TRBV5-6 with TRBJ1-3, with D perhaps TRBD1 (6 bases). The source of this sequence is a man aged 25-40 years who had recovered from COVID-19. Material for sequencing was PBMCs or T cells enriched from blood (not recorded which). DNA of the CDR3: TGTGCCAGCAGCTTGGCAGGGGAAGACACCATATATTTT. Translating it yields CASSLAGEDTIYF.